This T cell receptor (beta chain) was documented in a study of T cell responses to AZD1222 COVID-19 vaccine. Study-level background: Pooled together were second doses at about 4 or about 12 weeks.

Study results and limitations: Baseline antibody screening turned up just six seropositive AZD1222 recipients.

The V and J ends lost 2 bases and 6 bases respectively, with 8 bases between them. The CDR3 consists of 12 residues. Germline-derived CDR1 and CDR2 are ENHRY and SYGVKD. In regard to this clone: The target antigen is unknown.

Only in-frame clones appear in the TCRdb table, and some are missing; sequencing was by immunoSEQ multiplex PCR. The sample shows approximately 140,000 clones, roughly 90% of them seen only once. The sequenced sample was peripheral blood, obtained on day 0 of AZD1222 vaccination. The chain has TRBV10-3 and TRBJ2-7, with D perhaps matching TRBD2 (5 bases). This TCR was recovered from an adult in good health. The CDR3 loop is CAISERDSEQYF. In DNA, the CDR3 is TGTGCCATCAGTGAGCGGGATAGCGAGCAGTACTTC.